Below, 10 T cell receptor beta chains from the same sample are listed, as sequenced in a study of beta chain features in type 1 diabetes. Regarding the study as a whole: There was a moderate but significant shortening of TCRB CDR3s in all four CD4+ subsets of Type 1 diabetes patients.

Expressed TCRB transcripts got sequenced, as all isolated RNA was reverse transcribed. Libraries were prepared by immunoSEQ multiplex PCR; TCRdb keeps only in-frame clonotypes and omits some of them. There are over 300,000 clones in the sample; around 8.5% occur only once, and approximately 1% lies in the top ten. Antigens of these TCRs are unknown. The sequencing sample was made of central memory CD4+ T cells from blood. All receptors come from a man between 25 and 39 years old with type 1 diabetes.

The CDR3 nucleotides read TGTGCCATCCAGTATAGCAATCAGCCCCAGCATTTT. Translating gives CAIQYSNQPQHF. The chain recombines TRBV28 with TRBJ1-5; the D is unclear. The CDR3 length is 12 residues. Germline V CDR1 and CDR2: MDHEN, SYDVKM. Between the trimmed V and J ends, which lost 10 bases and 0 bases, there was a span of 7 bases.

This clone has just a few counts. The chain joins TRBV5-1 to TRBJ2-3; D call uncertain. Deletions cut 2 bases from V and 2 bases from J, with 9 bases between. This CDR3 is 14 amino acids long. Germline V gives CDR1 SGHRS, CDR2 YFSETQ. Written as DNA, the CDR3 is TGCGCCAGCAGCTTCAAGGGTCCCACAGATACGCAGTATTTT. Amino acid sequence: CASSFKGPTDTQYF.

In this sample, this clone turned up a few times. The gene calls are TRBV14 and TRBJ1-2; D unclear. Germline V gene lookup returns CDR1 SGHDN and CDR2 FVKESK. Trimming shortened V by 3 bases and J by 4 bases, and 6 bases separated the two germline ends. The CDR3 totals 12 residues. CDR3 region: CASSQYAYGYTF. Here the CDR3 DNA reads TGTGCCAGCAGCCAGTATGCCTATGGCTACACCTTC.

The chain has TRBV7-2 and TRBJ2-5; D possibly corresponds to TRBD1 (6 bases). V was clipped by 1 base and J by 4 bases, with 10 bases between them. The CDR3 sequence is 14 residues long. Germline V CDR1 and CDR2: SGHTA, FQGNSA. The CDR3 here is CASSLEGGRETQYF. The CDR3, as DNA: TGTGCCAGCAGCTTAGAAGGGGGACGAGAGACCCAGTACTTC.

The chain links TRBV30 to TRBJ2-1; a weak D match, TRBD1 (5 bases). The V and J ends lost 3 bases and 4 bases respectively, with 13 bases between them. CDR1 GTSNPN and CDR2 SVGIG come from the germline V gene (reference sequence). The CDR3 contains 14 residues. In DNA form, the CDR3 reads TGTGCCTGGAGCACTTCGAAGGGGTACAATGAGCAGTTCTTC. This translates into CAWSTSKGYNEQFF.

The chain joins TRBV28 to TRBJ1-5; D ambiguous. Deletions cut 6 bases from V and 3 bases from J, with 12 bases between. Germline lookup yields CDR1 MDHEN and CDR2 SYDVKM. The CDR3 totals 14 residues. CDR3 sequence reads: CASRQSRTNQPQHF. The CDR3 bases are TGTGCCAGCAGACAGAGCCGGACCAATCAGCCCCAGCATTTT.

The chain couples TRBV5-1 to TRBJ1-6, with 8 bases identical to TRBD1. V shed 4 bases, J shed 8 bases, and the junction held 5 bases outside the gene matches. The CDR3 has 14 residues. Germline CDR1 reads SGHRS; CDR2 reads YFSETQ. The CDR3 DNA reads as TGCGCCAGCAGCACAGGGGGATTGGATTCACCCCTCCACTTT. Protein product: CASSTGGLDSPLHF.

CDR3 sequence reads: CASSLAMDTIYF. The CDR3 coding sequence is TGTGCCAGCAGCCTGGCCATGGACACCATATATTTT. This chain joins TRBV7-9 and TRBJ1-3, with no clear D. The germline V gene has CDR1 SEHNR and CDR2 FQNEAQ (reference sequence). This CDR3 comprises 12 residues. V shed 5 bases and J shed 8 bases, with 10 bases lying between them.

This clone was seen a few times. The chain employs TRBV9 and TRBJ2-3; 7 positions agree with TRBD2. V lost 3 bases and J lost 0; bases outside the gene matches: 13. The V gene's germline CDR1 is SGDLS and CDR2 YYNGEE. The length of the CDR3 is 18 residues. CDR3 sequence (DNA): TGTGCCAGCAGCGGAGCCTCCTACGGGACTACTAGCACAGATACGCAGTATTTT. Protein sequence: CASSGASYGTTSTDTQYF. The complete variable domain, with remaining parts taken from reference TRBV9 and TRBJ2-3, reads DSGVTQTPKHLITATGQRVTLRCSPRSGDLSVYWYQQSLDQGLQFLIQYYNGEERAKGNILERFSAQQFPDLHSELNLSSLELGDSALYFCASSGASYGTTSTDTQYFGPGTRLTVL.

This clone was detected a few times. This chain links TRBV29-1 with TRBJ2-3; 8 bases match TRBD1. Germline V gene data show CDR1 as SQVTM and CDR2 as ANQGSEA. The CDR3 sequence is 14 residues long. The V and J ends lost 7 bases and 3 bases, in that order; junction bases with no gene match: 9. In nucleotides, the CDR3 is TGCAGCGGGGCAGACAGGGGACCGACAGATACGCAGTATTTT. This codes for CSGADRGPTDTQYF.